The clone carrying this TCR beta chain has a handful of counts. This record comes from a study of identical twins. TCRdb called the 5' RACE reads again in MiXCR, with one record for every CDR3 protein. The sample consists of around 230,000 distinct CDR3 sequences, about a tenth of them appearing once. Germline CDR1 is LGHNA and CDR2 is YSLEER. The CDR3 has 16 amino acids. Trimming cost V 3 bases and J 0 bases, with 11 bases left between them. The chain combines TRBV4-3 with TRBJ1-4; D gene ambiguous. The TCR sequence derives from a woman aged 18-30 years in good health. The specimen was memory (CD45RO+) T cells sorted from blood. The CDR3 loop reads CASSQRAAATNEKLFF. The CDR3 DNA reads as TGCGCCAGCAGCCAGAGGGCGGCTGCAACTAATGAAAAACTGTTTTTT.